These 26 T cell receptor beta chains came from one sample sequenced in a study of T cell responses to AZD1222 COVID-19 vaccine. Repertoires were generated with immunoSEQ multiplex PCR, while TCRdb's copy carries only in-frame clones and drops some. Among more than 150,000 clones, approximately 90% were seen once, and the ten largest hold approximately 4%. Source: peripheral blood, taken on day 0 of AZD1222 vaccination. The receptors were gathered from an adult in good health.

The gene calls are TRBV3-1 (or the pseudogene TRBV3-2) and TRBJ2-7; 13 positions match TRBD2. Trimming at V came to 4 bases and at J to 1 base, leaving 7 bases not matched to a gene. The CDR3 loop spans 17 amino acids. The germline V gene has CDR1 LGHDT and CDR2 YNNKEL (reference sequence). CDR3 DNA: TGTGCCAGCAGCCCCCCTGGACTAGCGGGAGTATCCTACGAGCAGTACTTC. The encoded protein is CASSPPGLAGVSYEQYF.

J is TRBJ1-2 and V is TRBV7-5; no DNA check was done on the table's D call, TRBD1. TRBV7-5 is flagged as a pseudogene. This CDR3 region has 13 residues. The CDR3 sequence is CARSLASTDYQDF. DNA for the CDR3: TGTGCCAGAAGCTTAGCAAGTACGGATTATCAGGACTTC.

J is TRBJ1-4 and V is TRBV7-2, with D maybe TRBD1 (6 bases). Trimming removed 6 bases from V and 8 bases from J, with 16 bases in between. The CDR3 extends over 14 amino acids. CDR1 and CDR2 (germline): SGHTA, FQGNSA. The CDR3 nucleotides read TGTGCCAGCAGATCAGGGACAAAGGGGGAAAAACTGTTTTTT. It specifies CASRSGTKGEKLFF.

This chain links TRBV23-1 with TRBJ1-1, with no clear D. Being an ORF, TRBV23-1 has a function that is uncertain. The V gene lost 6 bases and the J gene lost 0 bases, with 11 bases spanning the gap. This CDR3 contains 14 residues. The CDR3 DNA follows: TGCGCCAGCAGACCTCAGGTTATGAACACTGAAGCTTTCTTT. Amino acids: CASRPQVMNTEAFF.

The CDR3 nucleotides are TGTGCCTCGAGGGGAGGGGCGAACACCGGGGAGCTGTTTTTT. As protein: CASRGGANTGELFF. The chain couples TRBV6-4 to TRBJ2-2, with 7 positions matching TRBD2. CDR1 MRHNA and CDR2 SNTAGT come from the germline V gene. The CDR3 has 14 residues. Unmatched junction bases numbered 6, after V lost 11 bases and J lost 0 bases.

With regard to this clone: At one end the junction does not follow the germline gene, possibly because of a read error. The rearrangement links TRBV7-7 to TRBJ2-3; no definite D call. CDR1 is SSHAT, CDR2 FNYEAQ, per germline (reference sequence). The CDR3 sequence is 15 residues long. The CDR3 region has the DNA TGTGCTAGCAGCCCCAGAAACGGACCCGCGGATACGCAGTATTTT. Translated, it gives CASSPRNGPADTQYF.

This sequence joins TRBV5-8 and TRBJ1-5; TRBD1 might be the D (5 bases). The CDR3 runs to 15 residues. Trimming removed 4 bases at V and 0 bases at J, with 11 bases between. Germline V gene lookup returns CDR1 SGHTS and CDR2 YDEGEE. The CDR3 spells CASSRGGSSNQPQHF. The CDR3 bases are TGTGCCAGCAGCCGGGGGGGGAGTAGCAATCAGCCCCAGCATTTT.

Here the CDR3 DNA reads TGTGCCAGCAGCCCTAACAGGGGAGAGACCCAGTACTTC. As protein: CASSPNRGETQYF. The rearrangement joins TRBV7-2 to TRBJ2-5, with 7 bases that match TRBD1. This CDR3 contains 13 residues. V shed 5 bases, J shed 4 bases, and the junction held 4 bases outside the gene matches. Looked up from germline, CDR1 is SGHTA and CDR2 is FQGNSA.

This clone occurred once. This chain connects TRBV7-9 to TRBJ1-6; 7 bases line up with TRBD1. With 5 bases clipped from V and 0 bases from J, the junction kept 4 bases outside the gene matches. This CDR3 spans 16 amino acids. CDR1 and CDR2 (germline): SEHNR, FQNEAQ (reference sequence). The CDR3 loop reads CASSPRGASYNSPLHF. In DNA, the CDR3 is TGTGCCAGCAGCCCCAGGGGGGCCTCCTATAATTCACCCCTCCACTTT.

The chain links TRBV28 to TRBJ2-7; TRBD1 agrees at 8 bases. CDR1 is MDHEN, CDR2 SYDVKM, per germline. The CDR3 extends over 12 amino acids. The trim removed 8 bases at V and 0 bases at J, leaving 0 bases unmatched. CDR3 nucleotides: TGTGCCAGCGGACAGGGCTCCTACGAGCAGTACTTC. This translates into CASGQGSYEQYF.

The rearrangement links TRBV29-1 to TRBJ2-1, with D perhaps matching TRBD1 or TRBD2 (6 bases each). Trimming cost V 6 bases and J 0 bases, with 12 bases left between them. The germline gives CDR1 SQVTM, CDR2 ANQGSEA. CDR3 length equals 14 residues. The CDR3 region has the DNA TGCAGCGTGCTAGGGGGGCGCTCCTACAATGAGCAGTTCTTC. Translating gives CSVLGGRSYNEQFF.

This chain joins TRBV12-3 or TRBV12-4 and TRBJ1-2; D is undetermined. The length of the CDR3 is 13 residues. Trimming removed 5 bases from V and 4 bases from J, with 11 bases in between. The CDR3 nucleotides read TGTGCCAGCAGTCCGCTGACAAGCTATGGCTACACCTTC. This sequence encodes CASSPLTSYGYTF.

This chain joins TRBV14 and TRBJ1-2; tentative D call: TRBD1 (5 bases). The CDR3 is 12 amino acids. V lost 8 bases and J lost 6, with 13 bases in between. The germline CDR1 and CDR2 sequences are SGHDN and FVKESK. The CDR3 loop is CASAGRGNGYTF. The DNA for the CDR3 is TGTGCCAGCGCAGGTCGGGGCAATGGCTACACCTTC.

This rearrangement joins TRBV21-1 to TRBJ2-2; the table's D call, TRBD2, was not checked against the DNA. TRBV21-1 is assigned pseudogene status. CDR3 size: 17 residues. The DNA for the CDR3 is TGTGCCAGCAGCACCCCTTTAGCGGGAGGTAACACCGGGGAGCTGTTTTTT. Residues: CASSTPLAGGNTGELFF.

The CDR3 DNA sequence: TGTGCCAGTAGTTTGAGAGCCGGGGAGCTGTTTTTT. This gives the protein CASSLRAGELFF. This sequence joins TRBV19 and TRBJ2-2; D gene unclear. The CDR3 totals 12 residues. Trimming stripped 5 bases from V and 6 bases from J, with 7 bases between. CDR1 and CDR2 (germline): LNHDA, SQIVND (reference sequence).

This chain joins TRBV19 and TRBJ2-5; D is ambiguous. V was trimmed by 6 bases and J by 3 bases, leaving 11 bases between them. Germline V gene sequence: CDR1 LNHDA, CDR2 SQIVND (reference sequence). The CDR3 contains 13 residues. The CDR3 region has the DNA TGTGCCAGTAGGGCGTGGGCAGAAGAGACCCAGTACTTC. Translating it yields CASRAWAEETQYF.

This chain connects TRBV15 to TRBJ2-1; D is uncertain. This CDR3 spans 15 amino acids. CDR1 is LNHNV and CDR2 is YYDKDF in the germline V gene (reference sequence). The V end lost 0 bases, the J end lost 0 bases, and 6 bases lay between the germline ends. CDR3 sequence: CATSREPSSYNEQFF. The CDR3 nucleotides are TGTGCCACCAGCAGAGAGCCGAGCTCCTACAATGAGCAGTTCTTC.

The rearrangement uses TRBV28 and TRBJ2-7; a possible D gene is TRBD2 (5 bases). Between the trimmed V and J ends, which lost 7 bases and 4 bases, there was a span of 17 bases. The CDR3 spans 14 residues. Germline-derived CDR1 and CDR2 are MDHEN and SYDVKM. For the CDR3, the DNA is TGTGCCAGCAATCGGGCCCGACGAGGGTACGAGCAGTACTTC. Protein sequence: CASNRARRGYEQYF.

CDR3 in DNA: TGTGCCAGCAGCTTGGGTGCGGGGGGACCGAATGAGCAGTTCTTC. Translation: CASSLGAGGPNEQFF. The V gene is TRBV5-6, the J gene TRBJ2-1; TRBD2 aligns across 8 bases. The CDR3 runs 15 residues. Germline trimming cut 0 bases from V and 7 bases from J; bases unmatched to any gene: 6. Germline-derived CDR1 and CDR2 are SGHDT and YYEEEE.

J is TRBJ2-3 and V is TRBV7-3; 8 nucleotides agree with TRBD2. The CDR3 is 15 amino acids. The junction had 7 bases not matched to a gene; V was cut back by 5 bases and J by 3 bases. CDR1 SGHTA and CDR2 FQGTGA come from the germline V gene. The CDR3 coding sequence is TGTGCCAGCAGCGTTATAGCGGGAACGACAGATACGCAGTATTTT. Its protein product is CASSVIAGTTDTQYF.

V usage is TRBV21-1 and J usage is TRBJ1-1; the table calls TRBD1, which could not be checked here. TRBV21-1 is designated a pseudogene. The CDR3 has 15 amino acids. In DNA form, the CDR3 reads TGTGCCAGCAGCAAAAGTGGGGGCAGATCCACTGAAGCTTTCTTT. This translates into CASSKSGGRSTEAFF.

The rearrangement joins TRBV6-5 to TRBJ2-7, with 9 bases aligning to TRBD1. This CDR3 contains 12 residues. Looked up from germline, CDR1 is MNHEY and CDR2 is SVGAGI. V shed 6 bases, J shed 7 bases, and the junction held 4 bases outside the gene matches. CDR3 DNA: TGTGCCAGCAGCACAGGGGGCTTAGAGCAGTACTTC. Its protein product is CASSTGGLEQYF.

The chain carries TRBV20-1 and TRBJ2-5, with D possibly matching TRBD2 (6 bases). Germline V gene lookup returns CDR1 DFQATT and CDR2 SNEGSKA (reference sequence). The V and J ends lost 6 bases and 4 bases respectively, with 9 bases between them. The CDR3 covers 11 residues. As DNA, the CDR3 is TGCAGTGCAAGCGGGTCAGAGACCCAGTACTTC. This encodes CSASGSETQYF.

The chain uses TRBV15 and TRBJ2-7; weak D call: TRBD1 (5 bases). V dropped 1 base and J dropped 2 bases, with 9 bases sitting between them. Germline-derived CDR1 and CDR2 are LNHNV and YYDKDF (reference sequence). The CDR3 extends over 14 amino acids. The CDR3 loop is CATSRVRQTYEQYF. In DNA form, the CDR3 reads TGTGCCACCAGCAGAGTTCGACAGACCTACGAGCAGTACTTC.

This chain uses TRBV10-2 with TRBJ1-2, with D possibly matching TRBD1 (5 bases). This CDR3 is built from 13 residues. Per germline, CDR1 WSHSY and CDR2 SAAADI. V lost 6 bases and J 3 bases, leaving 11 bases between the germline ends. CDR3 sequence reads: CASSGDGDYGYTF. The DNA of the CDR3 is TGCGCCAGCAGCGGGGACGGGGACTATGGCTACACCTTC.

The chain couples TRBV4-1 to TRBJ2-5; D remains unclear. The CDR3 runs to 16 residues. CDR1 is MGHRA and CDR2 is YSYEKL in the germline V gene. Trimming removed 0 bases from V and 5 bases from J, with 16 bases in between. The CDR3 nucleotides are TGCGCCAGCAGCCAAGAGGTTGCGGAGTTCCGCGAGACCCAGTACTTC. As protein: CASSQEVAEFRETQYF.